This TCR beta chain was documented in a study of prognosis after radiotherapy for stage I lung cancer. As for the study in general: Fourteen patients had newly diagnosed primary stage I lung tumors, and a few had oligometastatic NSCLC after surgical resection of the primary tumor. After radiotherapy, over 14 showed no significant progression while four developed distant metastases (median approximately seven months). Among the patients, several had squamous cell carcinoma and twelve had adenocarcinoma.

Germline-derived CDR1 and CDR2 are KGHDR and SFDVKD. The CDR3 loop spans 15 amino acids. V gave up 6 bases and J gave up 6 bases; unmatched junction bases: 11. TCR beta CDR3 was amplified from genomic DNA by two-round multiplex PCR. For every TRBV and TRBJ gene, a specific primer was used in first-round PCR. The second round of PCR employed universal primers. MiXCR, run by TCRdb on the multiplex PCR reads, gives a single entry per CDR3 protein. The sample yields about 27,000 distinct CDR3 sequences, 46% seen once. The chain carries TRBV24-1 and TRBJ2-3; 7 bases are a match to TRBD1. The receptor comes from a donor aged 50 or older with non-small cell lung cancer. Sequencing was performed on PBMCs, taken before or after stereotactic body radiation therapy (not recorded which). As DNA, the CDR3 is TGTGCCACCAGTAACCCGGGACAGTGGGACGATACGCAGTATTTT. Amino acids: CATSNPGQWDDTQYF.